This TCR beta chain derives from a study of human T cells and chemical hapten exposure. V shed 4 bases, J shed 5 bases, and the junction held 1 base outside the gene matches. This CDR3 has 13 residues. In germline, CDR1 is SGHTA, CDR2 FQGNSA. Stated time point: patch test 3, about 24 weeks after DPC sensitization. Treatment defined: therapeutic diphenylcyclopropenone sensitization with weekly scalp DPC. Remarks on this clonotype: Its antigen is not known.

TCRdb used MiXCR to reprocess the RACE reads, holding one entry per CDR3 protein. The repertoire has some 180,000 distinct CDR3 sequences, approximately 24% of them found once; the top ten carry 2.5%. Broader study findings: DPC sensitization left the count of TCRs above 1 in 1000 unchanged.

This TCR came from a woman between 40 and 55 years old with alopecia areata. Some clones in this sample may be carry-over from other donors' samples. The chain links TRBV7-2 to TRBJ2-1; the match to TRBD1 covers 8 bases. Sequenced here: whole blood, sampled in connection with sensitization to the hapten diphenylcyclopropenone (DPC). The CDR3 DNA follows: TGTGCCAGCAGCTGGACAGGGAACAATGAGCAGTTCTTC. Its translation: CASSWTGNNEQFF.